This T cell receptor (beta chain) comes out of a study of glioma-infiltrating T cells after dendritic cell vaccination. The study, taken as a whole, reports: No direct clonality-survival link was found; a diverse polyclonal response may matter. The cohort had few patients with full blood and tumor sets. Higher pretreatment TIL content predicted longer progression-free time and survival.

This CDR3 spans 15 amino acids. CDR1 and CDR2 (germline): LNHDA, SQIVND (reference sequence). V was trimmed by 3 bases and J by 2 bases, leaving 14 bases between them. Primers: 60 V beta forward and 13 J beta reverse. Assay: immunoSEQ multiplex PCR; the TCRdb copy retains only in-frame clones and omits some. The sample holds roughly 100,000 clones, approximately 87% seen once. With respect to this clone: Antigen unknown.

Sequenced here: blood, sampled before dendritic cell vaccination. The J gene is TRBJ2-7, the V gene TRBV19; D perhaps matches TRBD2 (6 bases). This clonotype was obtained from a human donor with glioblastoma. The CDR3 nucleotides read TGTGCCAGTAGTATGGAGGGGCGGGGTACCTACGAGCAGTACTTC. Its protein product is CASSMEGRGTYEQYF. Together with reference TRBV19 and TRBJ2-7, the CDR3 gives the full variable domain: DGGITQSPKYLFRKEGQNVTLSCEQNLNHDAMYWYRQDPGQGLRLIYYSQIVNDFQKGDIAEGYSVSREKKESFPLTVTSAQKNPTAFYLCASSMEGRGTYEQYFGPGTRLTVT.